The present TCR beta chain was sequenced within a study of T cell responses to AZD1222 COVID-19 vaccine. Whole-study results and caveats: Donors were largely white British and mainly female; clonal diversity was possibly underestimated.

TCRdb's copy holds only in-frame clones and misses some; the assay was immunoSEQ multiplex PCR. The sample lists 140,000 to 150,000 clones, about 92% seen once, with about 9.1% in the top ten. Remarks on this clone: What it binds is not known.

Specimen: peripheral blood, collected on day 0 of AZD1222 vaccination. This receptor was obtained from an adult in good health.

The CDR3 spells CASSSQGYEQYF. CDR3 nucleotide sequence: TGTGCCAGCAGTTCTCAGGGGTACGAGCAGTACTTC. The chain carries TRBV6-2 or TRBV6-3 and TRBJ2-7; tentatively, D is TRBD1 (6 bases). Germline CDR1 reads MNHEY; CDR2 reads SVGEGT. CDR3 length equals 12 residues. With 4 bases removed from V and 4 bases from J, the gap between germline ends came to 8 bases.